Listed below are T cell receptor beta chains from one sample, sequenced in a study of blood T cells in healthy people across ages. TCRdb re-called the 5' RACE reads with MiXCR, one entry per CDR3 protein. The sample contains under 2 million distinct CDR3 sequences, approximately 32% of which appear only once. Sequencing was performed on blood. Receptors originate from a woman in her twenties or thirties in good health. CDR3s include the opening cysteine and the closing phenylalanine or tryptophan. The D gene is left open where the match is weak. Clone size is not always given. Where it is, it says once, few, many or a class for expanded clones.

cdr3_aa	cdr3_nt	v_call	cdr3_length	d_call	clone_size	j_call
CAIQSTGELFF	TGTGCAATTCAGTCCACCGGGGAGCTGTTTTTT	TRBV10-3	11	NA	NA	TRBJ2-2
CASSQAPHRGTNTEAFF	TGTGCCAGCAGCCAGGCCCCTCACAGGGGGACGAACACTGAAGCTTTCTTT	TRBV5-5	17	TRBD1	NA	TRBJ1-1
CSVEIPADRGPPWGYTF	TGCAGCGTTGAGATTCCGGCGGACAGGGGGCCCCCCTGGGGCTACACCTTC	TRBV29-1	17	TRBD1	few	TRBJ1-2
CASSLLAGYTDTQYF	TGTGCCAGCAGCCTCCTAGCGGGGTACACAGATACGCAGTATTTT	TRBV3-1	15	TRBD2	NA	TRBJ2-3
CASSDPGSGIHYEQYF	TGTGCCAGCAGTGACCCTGGTAGTGGCATACATTACGAGCAGTACTTC	TRBV25-1	16	NA	many	TRBJ2-7
CSVEHRLNTEAFF	TGCAGCGTTGAGCACAGGTTGAACACTGAAGCTTTCTTT	TRBV29-1	13	NA	many	TRBJ1-1
CAGWATSGSTDTQYF	TGTGCCGGCTGGGCCACTAGCGGGAGCACAGATACGCAGTATTTT	TRBV2	15	TRBD2	NA	TRBJ2-3
CASSLVVENSPLHF	TGCGCCAGCAGCTTGGTGGTGGAAAATTCACCCCTCCACTTT	TRBV5-1	14	NA	NA	TRBJ1-6
CASSSMGRGTETIYGYTF	TGCGCCAGCAGCTCGATGGGTAGAGGGACTGAGACGATCTATGGCTACACCTTC	TRBV5-1	18	NA	few	TRBJ1-2
CASSYPDWGSGAKNIQYF	TGTGCCAGCAGTTACCCCGATTGGGGGTCGGGAGCCAAAAACATTCAGTACTTC	TRBV6-2/TRBV6-3	18	NA	many	TRBJ2-4
CSARDSTGRNTEAFF	TGCAGTGCTAGAGATTCGACAGGGAGGAACACTGAAGCTTTCTTT	TRBV20-1	15	TRBD1	NA	TRBJ1-1
CASGYTGLEAFF	TGTGCCAGCGGTTATACAGGTCTTGAAGCTTTCTTT	TRBV6-1	12	NA	few	TRBJ1-1
CASSSSGSDGEQYF	TGCGCCAGCAGCTCTAGCGGGAGTGATGGCGAGCAGTACTTC	TRBV5-1	14	TRBD2	NA	TRBJ2-7
CASSLQQEANYGYTF	TGTGCCAGCAGCCTTCAACAGGAGGCTAACTATGGCTACACCTTC	TRBV28	15	NA	NA	TRBJ1-2
CASSYSNRKNGYTF	TGTGCCAGCAGTTACTCGAATCGGAAGAATGGCTACACCTTC	TRBV6-2/TRBV6-3	14	NA	few	TRBJ1-2
CASSLATYNEQFF	TGTGCCAGCAGCTTAGCTACATACAATGAGCAGTTCTTC	TRBV7-9	13	NA	many	TRBJ2-1
CSYGGLGETQYF	TGCAGCTATGGGGGGCTAGGGGAGACCCAGTACTTC	TRBV29-1	12	NA	many	TRBJ2-5
CATAWASTDTQYF	TGTGCCACCGCGTGGGCTAGCACAGATACGCAGTATTTT	TRBV27	13	NA	few	TRBJ2-3
CASRLAPGSGYTF	TGTGCCAGCAGACTAGCTCCAGGGTCTGGCTACACCTTC	TRBV27	13	NA	NA	TRBJ1-2
CASSLSDLGTSGYTF	TGTGCCAGCTCACTATCAGATCTCGGGACGTCCGGCTACACCTTC	TRBV18	15	NA	NA	TRBJ1-2
CSARVRTPCLYSNQPQHF	TGCAGTGCTAGGGTCAGGACCCCCTGTTTATATAGCAATCAGCCCCAGCATTTT	TRBV20-1	18	NA	few	TRBJ1-5
CASSEQRGTEAFF	TGTGCCAGCAGTGAACAGCGGGGCACTGAAGCTTTCTTT	TRBV6-1	13	NA	NA	TRBJ1-1